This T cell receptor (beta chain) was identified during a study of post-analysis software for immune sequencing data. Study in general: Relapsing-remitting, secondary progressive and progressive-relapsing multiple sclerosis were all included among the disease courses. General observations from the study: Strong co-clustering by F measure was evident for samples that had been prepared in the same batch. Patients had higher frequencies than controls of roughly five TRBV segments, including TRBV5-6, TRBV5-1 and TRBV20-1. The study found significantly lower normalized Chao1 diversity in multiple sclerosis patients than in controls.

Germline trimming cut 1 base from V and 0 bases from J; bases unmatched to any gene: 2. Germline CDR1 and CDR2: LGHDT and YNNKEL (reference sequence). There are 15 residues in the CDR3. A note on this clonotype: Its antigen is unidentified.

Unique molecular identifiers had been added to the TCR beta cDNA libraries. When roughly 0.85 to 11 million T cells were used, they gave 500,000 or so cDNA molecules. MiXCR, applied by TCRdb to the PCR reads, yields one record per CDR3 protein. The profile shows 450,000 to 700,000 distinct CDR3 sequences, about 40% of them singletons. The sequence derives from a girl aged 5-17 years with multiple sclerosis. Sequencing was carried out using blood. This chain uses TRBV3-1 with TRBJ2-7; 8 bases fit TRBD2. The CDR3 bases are TGTGCCAGCAGCCAAGGAGCGGGGGACTCCTACGAGCAGTACTTC. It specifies CASSQGAGDSYEQYF.